The rows below give T cell receptor beta chains drawn from one sample of a study of blood T cells in healthy people across ages. TCRdb re-called the 5' RACE reads through MiXCR, storing one row per CDR3 protein. The sample includes around 1,500,000 distinct CDR3 sequences, about 43% of them seen just once. Sequencing was carried out using blood. Receptors were obtained from a woman under 30 in good health. Each CDR3 is given with its conserved first and last residue. A D gene is named only where the DNA matches it firmly. The listing skips clone size in some rows; elsewhere it reads once, few, many or a size class.

D gene: NA; clone size: NA; V gene: TRBV7-9; CDR3 protein: CASTQTWGVNENEQYF
D gene: TRBD1; clone size: NA; V gene: TRBV27; CDR3 protein: CASSLGPSARGPGWSPLHF
D gene: TRBD1; clone size: NA; V gene: TRBV12-3/TRBV12-4; CDR3 protein: CASRKTTGIKYNEQFF
D gene: NA; clone size: NA; V gene: TRBV29-1; CDR3 protein: CNVELGGEQYF
D gene: NA; clone size: NA; V gene: TRBV18; CDR3 protein: CASSPPRDPYGYTF
D gene: NA; clone size: NA; V gene: TRBV25-1; CDR3 protein: CASSDRYGGGETQYF
D gene: NA; clone size: once; V gene: TRBV6-5; CDR3 protein: CASFSGGGYTF
D gene: TRBD2; clone size: NA; V gene: TRBV11-2; CDR3 protein: CASSLVFSGSAYYEQYF
D gene: TRBD1; clone size: few; V gene: TRBV5-1; CDR3 protein: CASSSGQPSRDTQYF
D gene: TRBD2; clone size: few; V gene: TRBV6-6; CDR3 protein: CASRSGLAAYNEQFF
D gene: NA; clone size: few; V gene: TRBV20-1; CDR3 protein: CSASVETSYNEQFF
D gene: NA; clone size: once; V gene: TRBV2; CDR3 protein: CASSDPRGKYF
D gene: TRBD1; clone size: NA; V gene: TRBV24-1; CDR3 protein: CATSGTGTPNTEAFF
D gene: TRBD2; clone size: NA; V gene: TRBV4-1; CDR3 protein: CASSGFTRGADYNEQFF
D gene: TRBD1; clone size: few; V gene: TRBV15; CDR3 protein: CATSGPGTVKLDGYTF
D gene: TRBD1; clone size: NA; V gene: TRBV7-8; CDR3 protein: CASSSDRGWTDTQYF
D gene: NA; clone size: NA; V gene: TRBV25-1; CDR3 protein: CASTESGGSKTQYF
D gene: NA; clone size: once; V gene: TRBV12-3/TRBV12-4; CDR3 protein: CASSSRLGLTPDTQYF
D gene: NA; clone size: few; V gene: TRBV27; CDR3 protein: CASSSLRDSGGDTQYF
D gene: TRBD2; clone size: NA; V gene: TRBV20-1; CDR3 protein: CGLTIAGDQETQYF
D gene: NA; clone size: few; V gene: TRBV13; CDR3 protein: CASSLRFRSVPVKADYGYTF
D gene: NA; clone size: NA; V gene: TRBV20-1; CDR3 protein: CSARNVAEQETQYF